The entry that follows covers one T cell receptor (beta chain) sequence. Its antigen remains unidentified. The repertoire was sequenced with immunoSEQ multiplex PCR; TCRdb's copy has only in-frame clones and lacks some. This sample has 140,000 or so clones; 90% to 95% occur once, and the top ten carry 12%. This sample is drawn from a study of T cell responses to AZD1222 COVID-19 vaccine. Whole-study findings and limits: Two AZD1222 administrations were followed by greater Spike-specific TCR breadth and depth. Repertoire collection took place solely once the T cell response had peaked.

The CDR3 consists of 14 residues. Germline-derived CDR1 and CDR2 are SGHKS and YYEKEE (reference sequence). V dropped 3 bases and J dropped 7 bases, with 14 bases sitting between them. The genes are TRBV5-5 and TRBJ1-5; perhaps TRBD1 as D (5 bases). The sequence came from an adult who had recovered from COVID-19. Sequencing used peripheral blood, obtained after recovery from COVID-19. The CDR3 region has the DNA TGTGCCAGCAGCTACGGCGGACAATGGCAGCCCCAGCATTTT. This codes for CASSYGGQWQPQHF. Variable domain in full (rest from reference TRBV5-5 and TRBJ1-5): DAGVTQSPTHLIKTRGQQVTLRCSPISGHKSVSWYQQVLGQGPQFIFQYYEKEERGRGNFPDRFSARQFPNYSSELNVNALLLGDSALYLCASSYGGQWQPQHFGDGTRLSIL.